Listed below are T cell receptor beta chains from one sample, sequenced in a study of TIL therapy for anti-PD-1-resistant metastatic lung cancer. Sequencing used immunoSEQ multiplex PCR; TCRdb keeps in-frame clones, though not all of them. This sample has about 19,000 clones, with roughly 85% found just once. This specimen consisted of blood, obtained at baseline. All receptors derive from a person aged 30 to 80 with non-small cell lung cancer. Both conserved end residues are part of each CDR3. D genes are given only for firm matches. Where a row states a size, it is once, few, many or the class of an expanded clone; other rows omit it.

CDR3: CASSINGLTGNYGYTF
DNA: TGTGCCAGTAGTATTAACGGGTTAACAGGGAACTATGGCTACACCTTC
V: TRBV19
D: NA
size: NA
length: 16
J: TRBJ1-2

CDR3: CASSETGGGSYEQYF
DNA: TGTGCCAGCAGCGAGACAGGGGGCGGCTCCTACGAGCAGTACTTC
V: TRBV6-5
D: TRBD1
size: NA
length: 15
J: TRBJ2-7

CDR3: CASSLRSGRQPQHF
DNA: TGTGCCAGCAGTTTGAGGTCCGGGAGGCAGCCCCAGCATTTT
V: TRBV27
D: NA
size: few
length: 14
J: TRBJ1-5

CDR3: CAWSNPDRGRVETQYF
DNA: TGTGCCTGGAGTAATCCCGACAGGGGGCGAGTCGAGACCCAGTACTTC
V: TRBV30
D: TRBD1
size: NA
length: 16
J: TRBJ2-5

CDR3: CASSLTGRGGAGANVLTF
DNA: TGCGCCAGCAGCTTGACCGGCAGGGGGGGCGCTGGGGCCAACGTCCTGACTTTC
V: TRBV5-1
D: NA
size: NA
length: 18
J: TRBJ2-6

CDR3: CASSLARQGPTEAFF
DNA: TGTGCCAGCAGCTTAGCGCGACAGGGGCCCACTGAAGCTTTCTTT
V: TRBV7-8
D: TRBD1
size: once
length: 15
J: TRBJ1-1

CDR3: CASSQGLYTDTQYF
DNA: TGTGCCAGCAGCCAAGGGCTGTACACAGATACGCAGTATTTT
V: TRBV4-2
D: NA
size: NA
length: 14
J: TRBJ2-3

CDR3: CAWSKTNEKLFF
DNA: TGTGCCTGGAGTAAGACTAATGAAAAACTGTTTTTT
V: TRBV30
D: NA
size: NA
length: 12
J: TRBJ1-4

CDR3: CASSLLATPLQETQYF
DNA: TGCGCCAGCAGCTTGCTGGCTACACCCCTCCAAGAGACCCAGTACTTC
V: TRBV5-1
D: NA
size: NA
length: 16
J: TRBJ2-5

CDR3: CARSHKRGYTF
DNA: TGTGCCAGAAGCCATAAGCGTGGCTACACCTTC
V: TRBV5-3
D: NA
size: NA
length: 11
J: TRBJ1-2

CDR3: CASSDRYEQYF
DNA: TGTGCCAGCAGCGACAGGTACGAGCAGTACTTC
V: TRBV6-2/TRBV6-3
D: NA
size: NA
length: 11
J: TRBJ2-7

CDR3: CASSDRNTIYF
DNA: TGTGCCAGCAGCGACAGAAACACCATATATTTT
V: TRBV9
D: NA
size: NA
length: 11
J: TRBJ1-3

CDR3: CASSLEATEQYF
DNA: TGTGCCAGCAGCTTAGAAGCGACCGAGCAGTACTTC
V: TRBV7-9
D: NA
size: NA
length: 12
J: TRBJ2-7

CDR3: CASTFLTGELNYGYTF
DNA: TGTGCCAGCACCTTTCTCACCGGTGAACTAAACTATGGCTACACCTTC
V: TRBV7-9
D: NA
size: NA
length: 16
J: TRBJ1-2

CDR3: CAISGQVYEQYF
DNA: TGTGCCATCTCCGGGCAGGTCTACGAGCAGTACTTC
V: TRBV10-3
D: NA
size: NA
length: 12
J: TRBJ2-7

CDR3: CASAGQQETQYF
DNA: TGTGCCAGTGCGGGACAGCAAGAGACCCAGTACTTC
V: TRBV19
D: NA
size: once
length: 12
J: TRBJ2-5

CDR3: CASSNLPGTVGTQYF
DNA: TGTGCCAGCAGTAACCTCCCTGGGACCGTTGGGACCCAGTACTTC
V: TRBV28
D: NA
size: NA
length: 15
J: TRBJ2-5

CDR3: CASSIVGAFHNEQFF
DNA: TGTGCCAGTAGTATAGTTGGCGCCTTCCACAATGAGCAGTTCTTC
V: TRBV19
D: NA
size: NA
length: 15
J: TRBJ2-1

CDR3: CASSPRTFNEQFF
DNA: TGTGCCAGCAGCCCGAGGACTTTCAATGAGCAGTTCTTC
V: TRBV5-4
D: NA
size: NA
length: 13
J: TRBJ2-1

CDR3: CASSLYVSTDTQYF
DNA: TGTGCCAGCAGCTTGTATGTTAGCACAGATACGCAGTATTTT
V: TRBV5-6
D: NA
size: NA
length: 14
J: TRBJ2-3

CDR3: CASSLDTSSDTQYF
DNA: TGTGCCAGCAGCTTAGATACTAGCTCAGATACGCAGTATTTT
V: TRBV7-2
D: NA
size: NA
length: 14
J: TRBJ2-3

CDR3: CASSPNRVGRHGYTF
DNA: TGTGCCAGCAGCCCAAACCGGGTCGGGCGTCATGGCTACACCTTC
V: TRBV5-8
D: NA
size: NA
length: 15
J: TRBJ1-2

CDR3: CASSHGNLRSYEQYF
DNA: TGTGCCAGCAGCCACGGGAACCTAAGGTCCTACGAGCAGTACTTC
V: TRBV11-3
D: NA
size: NA
length: 15
J: TRBJ2-7

CDR3: CASSPTTDRENTF
DNA: TGTGCCAGCTCACCTACAACGGACAGGGAGAACACCTTC
V: TRBV18
D: TRBD1
size: NA
length: 13
J: TRBJ1-2

CDR3: CASSLVGGPGMVTEAFF
DNA: TGTGCCAGCAGCTTAGTTGGGGGGCCGGGTATGGTCACTGAAGCTTTCTTT
V: TRBV7-8
D: NA
size: NA
length: 17
J: TRBJ1-1

CDR3: CASSLGSWGNQPQHF
DNA: TGTGCCAGCAGCCTGGGCAGCTGGGGCAATCAGCCCCAGCATTTT
V: TRBV5-8
D: NA
size: medium-sized
length: 15
J: TRBJ1-5

CDR3: CASSGQGRYGYTF
DNA: TGTGCCAGCAGCGGACAGGGGCGATATGGCTACACCTTC
V: TRBV6-6
D: TRBD1
size: NA
length: 13
J: TRBJ1-2

CDR3: CASSSRGTVRFSGNTIYF
DNA: TGTGCCAGCAGCTCCCGGGGGACAGTTAGATTCTCTGGAAACACCATATATTTT
V: TRBV5-6
D: TRBD1
size: NA
length: 18
J: TRBJ1-3

CDR3: CASSQDRASGSTNTGELFF
DNA: TGCGCCAGCAGCCAAGATAGGGCTAGCGGGAGTACGAACACCGGGGAGCTGTTTTTT
V: TRBV4-1
D: TRBD2
size: NA
length: 19
J: TRBJ2-2

CDR3: CASLPGQGTYEQYF
DNA: TGTGCCAGCCTCCCCGGACAGGGAACCTACGAGCAGTACTTC
V: TRBV5-6
D: TRBD1
size: NA
length: 14
J: TRBJ2-7

CDR3: CASSPDLSLNDEQFF
DNA: TGTGCCAGCAGCCCAGACTTGTCTCTCAATGACGAGCAGTTCTTC
V: TRBV5-6
D: NA
size: NA
length: 15
J: TRBJ2-1

CDR3: CASSLSPQREDKETQYF
DNA: TGTGCCAGCAGCTTGAGCCCCCAGCGGGAGGATAAAGAGACCCAGTACTTC
V: TRBV5-4
D: TRBD2
size: NA
length: 17
J: TRBJ2-5

CDR3: CASSYASEETQYF
DNA: TGTGCCAGCAGTTACGCTTCAGAAGAGACCCAGTACTTC
V: TRBV6-2/TRBV6-3
D: NA
size: NA
length: 13
J: TRBJ2-5

CDR3: CASSQVRQGVPHQFF
DNA: TGTGCCAGCAGCCAAGTAAGGCAGGGCGTTCCCCACCAGTTCTTC
V: TRBV4-2
D: NA
size: NA
length: 15
J: TRBJ2-1

CDR3: CASSLGQGPYNEQFF
DNA: TGTGCCAGCAGCTTGGGGCAGGGTCCCTACAATGAGCAGTTCTTC
V: TRBV5-4
D: NA
size: few
length: 15
J: TRBJ2-1

CDR3: CASSYSTGQINEKLFF
DNA: TGTGCCAGCAGTTACTCGACGGGACAGATTAATGAAAAACTGTTTTTT
V: TRBV6-6
D: TRBD1
size: few
length: 16
J: TRBJ1-4

CDR3: CASGPEATPLHF
DNA: TGTGCCAGCGGCCCTGAAGCGACACCCCTCCACTTT
V: TRBV11-1
D: NA
size: NA
length: 12
J: TRBJ1-6

CDR3: CASSFFGLDEQFF
DNA: TGTGCCAGCAGCTTCTTCGGTCTTGATGAGCAGTTCTTC
V: TRBV6-2/TRBV6-3
D: NA
size: NA
length: 13
J: TRBJ2-1

CDR3: CASSLELTSEQFF
DNA: TGTGCCAGCAGCTTGGAGTTGACTAGCGAGCAGTTCTTC
V: TRBV5-4
D: TRBD2
size: NA
length: 13
J: TRBJ2-1

CDR3: CASKDRERNGYTF
DNA: TGTGCCAGCAAGGACAGGGAAAGAAATGGCTACACCTTC
V: TRBV27
D: TRBD1
size: NA
length: 13
J: TRBJ1-2

CDR3: CAWSVLRDTQYF
DNA: TGTGCCTGGAGTGTACTTCGAGATACGCAGTATTTT
V: TRBV30
D: NA
size: NA
length: 12
J: TRBJ2-3

CDR3: CASSESETMETQYF
DNA: TGCGCCAGCAGTGAGTCGGAGACAATGGAGACCCAGTACTTC
V: TRBV10-2
D: NA
size: NA
length: 14
J: TRBJ2-5

CDR3: CASSWTLAEETQYF
DNA: TGTGCCAGCAGCTGGACTCTAGCGGAAGAGACCCAGTACTTC
V: TRBV11-2
D: TRBD2
size: NA
length: 14
J: TRBJ2-5

CDR3: CATSEEDSAKNIQYF
DNA: TGTGCCACCAGTGAGGAGGATAGCGCCAAAAACATTCAGTACTTC
V: TRBV24-1
D: NA
size: NA
length: 15
J: TRBJ2-4

CDR3: CASSIGLSYEQYF
DNA: TGTGCCAGTAGTATCGGACTCTCCTACGAGCAGTACTTC
V: TRBV19
D: NA
size: NA
length: 13
J: TRBJ2-7

CDR3: CASSANSRTGYTGNTIYF
DNA: TGTGCCAGCAGTGCCAACTCTCGAACAGGTTATACTGGAAACACCATATATTTT
V: TRBV25-1
D: NA
size: once
length: 18
J: TRBJ1-3

CDR3: CASSPLRGYEQFF
DNA: TGTGCCAGCAGCCCCCTCCGAGGGTATGAGCAGTTCTTC
V: TRBV3-1/TRBV3-2
D: NA
size: NA
length: 13
J: TRBJ2-1

CDR3: CASRPGTGATNEKLFF
DNA: TGTGCCAGTCGTCCCGGGACAGGGGCAACTAATGAAAAACTGTTTTTT
V: TRBV19
D: TRBD1
size: NA
length: 16
J: TRBJ1-4

CDR3: CASSARLAGLGDTQYF
DNA: TGCGCCAGCAGCGCAAGACTAGCGGGGTTAGGAGATACGCAGTATTTT
V: TRBV5-1
D: TRBD2
size: NA
length: 16
J: TRBJ2-3

CDR3: CASSLTGLSTDTQYF
DNA: TGTGCCAGCAGCCTAACAGGCCTTAGCACAGATACGCAGTATTTT
V: TRBV7-2
D: NA
size: NA
length: 15
J: TRBJ2-3

CDR3: CASRLTGEGTEAFF
DNA: TGCGCCAGCAGGTTGACAGGGGAGGGGACTGAAGCTTTCTTT
V: TRBV5-1
D: TRBD1
size: NA
length: 14
J: TRBJ1-1

CDR3: CASTLEYRGAYGYTF
DNA: TGTGCCAGCACCCTAGAGTACCGGGGGGCCTATGGCTACACCTTC
V: TRBV6-5
D: NA
size: NA
length: 15
J: TRBJ1-2

CDR3: CASSLGGSGLAGGLARNEQFF
DNA: TGTGCCAGCAGCTTAGGGGGGTCTGGACTAGCGGGAGGGCTGGCTCGGAATGAGCAGTTCTTC
V: TRBV7-8
D: TRBD2
size: NA
length: 21
J: TRBJ2-1

CDR3: CASSDAAGTYEQYF
DNA: TGTGCCAGCAGTGATGCAGCGGGAACCTACGAGCAGTACTTC
V: TRBV2
D: TRBD2
size: NA
length: 14
J: TRBJ2-7

CDR3: CASSPRGHSNQPQHF
DNA: TGTGCCAGTAGTCCCCGGGGTCATAGCAATCAGCCCCAGCATTTT
V: TRBV19
D: NA
size: NA
length: 15
J: TRBJ1-5